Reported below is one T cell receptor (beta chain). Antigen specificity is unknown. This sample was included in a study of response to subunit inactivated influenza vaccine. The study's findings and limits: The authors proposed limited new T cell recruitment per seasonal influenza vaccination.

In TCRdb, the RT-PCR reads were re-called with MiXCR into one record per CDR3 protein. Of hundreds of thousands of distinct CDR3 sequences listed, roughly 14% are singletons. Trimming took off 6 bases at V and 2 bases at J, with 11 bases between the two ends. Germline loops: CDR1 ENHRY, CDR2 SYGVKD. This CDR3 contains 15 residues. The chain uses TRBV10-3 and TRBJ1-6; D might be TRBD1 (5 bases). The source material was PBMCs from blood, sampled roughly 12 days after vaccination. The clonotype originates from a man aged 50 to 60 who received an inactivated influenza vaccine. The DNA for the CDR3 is TGTGCCATCAGGGCGGAGGGACCCTATAATTCACCCCTCCACTTT. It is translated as CAIRAEGPYNSPLHF.